What follows describes a single TCR beta chain. These data come from a study of cytomegalovirus exposure and HLA in healthy donors. The CDR3 contains 15 residues. From germline, CDR1 is SGDLS and CDR2 YYNGEE. Trimming left V 2 bases short and J 1 base short, with 12 bases between. PCR used 60 Vbeta primers and 13 Jbeta primers. Sequencing used immunoSEQ multiplex PCR; TCRdb keeps in-frame clones, though not all of them. In the table there are 53,000 or so clones, 70% to 75% of which are singletons. Material for sequencing was PBMCs. The receptor was isolated from a man under 40 in good health and CMV-seropositive. The rearrangement links TRBV9 to TRBJ1-2; a weak D match, TRBD1 (6 bases). CDR3 coding DNA: TGTGCCAGCAGCGTCGGGACATCAAATAACTATGGCTACACCTTC. Residues: CASSVGTSNNYGYTF.